Listed below are T cell receptor beta chains from one sample, sequenced in a study of T-cell reconstitution after alpha-beta-depleted transplantation in children. From the PCR reads, TCRdb called clonotypes with MiXCR, one entry per CDR3 protein. Of 150,000 to 200,000 distinct CDR3 sequences in the sample, more than 12% were seen once. The sequencing here drew on PBMCs from the stem cell graft donor, taken from the stem cell graft. All receptors come from a human donor who donated a stem cell graft to a child with acute lymphoblastic leukemia. The CDR3 runs from the conserved cysteine through the conserved F or W. The D gene is left open where the match is weak. Not all rows give a size; the values are once, few, many and, for expanded clones, a class.

cdr3_length,clone_size,j_call,v_call,d_call,cdr3_aa,cdr3_nt
16,once,TRBJ2-6,TRBV5-6,-,CASSPRLRSGANVLTF,TGTGCCAGCAGCCCTCGTCTGCGCTCTGGGGCCAACGTCCTGACTTTC
15,many,TRBJ2-3,TRBV5-1,TRBD1,CASSPQGLPSDTQYF,TGCGCCAGCAGCCCACAGGGGTTACCGTCAGATACGCAGTATTTT
15,many,TRBJ2-1,TRBV5-1,TRBD2,CASAASGASYNEQFF,TGCGCCAGCGCAGCTAGCGGTGCATCCTACAATGAGCAGTTCTTC
13,many,TRBJ2-3,TRBV10-3,TRBD2,CAIRGLESDTQYF,TGTGCCATCAGGGGACTAGAGTCTGATACGCAGTATTTT
15,many,TRBJ1-5,TRBV7-6,-,CASSRGPQQNQPQHF,TGTGCCAGCAGCCGAGGCCCTCAGCAGAATCAGCCCCAGCATTTT
15,many,TRBJ2-3,TRBV5-1,-,CASSLGLVEADTQYF,TGCGCCAGCAGCTTGGGCTTAGTCGAAGCAGATACGCAGTATTTT
16,many,TRBJ2-3,TRBV11-2,TRBD1,CASSLDWGQSTDTQYF,TGTGCCAGCAGCTTAGATTGGGGACAGAGCACAGATACGCAGTATTTT
15,many,TRBJ2-1,TRBV27,-,CASSLPLAEYNEQFF,TGTGCCAGCAGTTTGCCTTTAGCGGAGTACAATGAGCAGTTCTTC
16,many,TRBJ2-1,TRBV28,TRBD2,CASSLAGTSGRKVQFF,TGTGCCAGCAGTTTAGCCGGGACTAGCGGGAGGAAGGTGCAGTTCTTC
16,-,TRBJ2-5,TRBV2,TRBD2,CASSDSTSGSRETQYF,TGTGCCAGCAGTGATTCTACTAGCGGGAGCCGAGAGACCCAGTACTTC
13,few,TRBJ1-1,TRBV6-1,TRBD1,CASGRTGGTEAFF,TGTGCCAGCGGACGAACAGGGGGCACTGAAGCTTTCTTT
14,many,TRBJ2-1,TRBV29-1,TRBD1,CSVEEGTGNNEQFF,TGCAGCGTTGAAGAGGGGACAGGGAACAATGAGCAGTTCTTC
14,few,TRBJ2-7,TRBV30,TRBD1,CAWQDRVPSYEQYF,TGTGCCTGGCAGGACAGGGTCCCATCCTACGAGCAGTACTTC
15,few,TRBJ2-7,TRBV2,-,CASSEAREPLYEQYF,TGTGCCAGCAGTGAGGCAAGGGAACCCCTCTACGAGCAGTACTTC
13,many,TRBJ2-1,TRBV5-1,TRBD2,CASNLAADNEQFF,TGCGCCAGCAATCTAGCGGCCGACAATGAGCAGTTCTTC
15,many,TRBJ1-5,TRBV12-3/TRBV12-4,TRBD1,CASSLDRAPNQPQHF,TGTGCCAGCAGTTTGGACAGGGCCCCCAATCAGCCCCAGCATTTT
14,many,TRBJ2-7,TRBV20-1,TRBD2,CSAPTSGPSYEQYF,TGCAGTGCTCCGACTAGCGGGCCCTCCTACGAGCAGTACTTC